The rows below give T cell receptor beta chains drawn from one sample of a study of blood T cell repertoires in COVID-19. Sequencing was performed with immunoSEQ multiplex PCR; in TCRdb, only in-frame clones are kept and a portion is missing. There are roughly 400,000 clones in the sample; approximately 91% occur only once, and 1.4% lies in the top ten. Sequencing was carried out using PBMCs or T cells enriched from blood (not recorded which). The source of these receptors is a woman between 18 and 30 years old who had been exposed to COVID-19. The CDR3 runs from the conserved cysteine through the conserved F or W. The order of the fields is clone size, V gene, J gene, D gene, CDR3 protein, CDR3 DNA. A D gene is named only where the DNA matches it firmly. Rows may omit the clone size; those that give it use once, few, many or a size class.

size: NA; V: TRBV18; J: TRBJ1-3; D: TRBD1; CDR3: CASRQGFSDSGNTIYF; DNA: TGTGCCAGCCGACAGGGTTTCAGTGACTCTGGAAACACCATATATTTT
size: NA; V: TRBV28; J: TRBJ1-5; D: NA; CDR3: CASHVATGGYSNQPQHF; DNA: TGTGCCAGCCACGTCGCGACAGGCGGTTATAGCAATCAGCCCCAGCATTTT
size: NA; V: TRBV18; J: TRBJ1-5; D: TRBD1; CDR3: CASQGDNSNQPQHF; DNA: TGTGCCAGTCAGGGGGACAATAGCAATCAGCCCCAGCATTTT
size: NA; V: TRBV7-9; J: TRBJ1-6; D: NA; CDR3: CASSFDRSSYNSPLHF; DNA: TGTGCCAGCAGCTTCGACAGGAGCTCCTATAATTCACCCCTCCACTTT
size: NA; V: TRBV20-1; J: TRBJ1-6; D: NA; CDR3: CSASGLSSYNSPLHF; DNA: TGCAGTGCTAGTGGTTTGAGCTCCTATAATTCACCCCTCCACTTT
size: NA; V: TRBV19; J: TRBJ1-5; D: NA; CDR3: CASSTTGYSNQPQHF; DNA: TGTGCCAGTAGTACCACAGGGTATAGCAATCAGCCCCAGCATTTT
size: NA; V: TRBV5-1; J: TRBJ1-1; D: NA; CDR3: CASTPGSNTEAFF; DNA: TGCGCCAGCACACCGGGGTCTAACACTGAAGCTTTCTTT
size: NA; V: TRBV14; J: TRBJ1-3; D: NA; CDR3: CASSPLASSGNTIYF; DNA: TGTGCCAGCAGCCCGCTCGCGAGCTCTGGAAACACCATATATTTT
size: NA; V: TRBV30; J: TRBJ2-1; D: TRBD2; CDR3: CAGRLAGGHNEQFF; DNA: TGTGCCGGTCGACTAGCGGGGGGGCACAATGAGCAGTTCTTC
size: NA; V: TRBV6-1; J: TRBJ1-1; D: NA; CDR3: CASSELGLEAFF; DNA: TGTGCCAGCAGTGAACTAGGCCTCGAAGCTTTCTTT
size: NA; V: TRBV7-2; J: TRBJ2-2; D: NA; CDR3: CASSLASQGGGELFF; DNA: TGTGCCAGCAGCTTAGCTAGCCAGGGAGGCGGGGAGCTGTTTTTT
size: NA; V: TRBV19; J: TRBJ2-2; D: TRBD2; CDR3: CASRYSGGANTGELFF; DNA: TGTGCCAGTAGATATAGCGGGGGGGCGAACACCGGGGAGCTGTTTTTT
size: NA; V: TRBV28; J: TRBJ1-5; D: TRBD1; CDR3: CASNSGQGAHSNQPQHF; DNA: TGTGCCAGCAATTCGGGACAGGGGGCTCATAGCAATCAGCCCCAGCATTTT
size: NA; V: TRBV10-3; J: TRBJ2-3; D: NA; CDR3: CAISGDYSSTDTQYF; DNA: TGTGCCATCAGTGGAGACTACTCAAGCACAGATACGCAGTATTTT
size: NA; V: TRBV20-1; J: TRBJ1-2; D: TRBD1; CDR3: CSASPGTGFYGYTF; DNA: TGCAGTGCTAGTCCCGGGACAGGGTTTTATGGCTACACCTTC
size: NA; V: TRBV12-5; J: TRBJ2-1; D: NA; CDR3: CASGLSGLWQFF; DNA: TGTGCTAGTGGTTTGAGCGGGCTCTGGCAGTTCTTC
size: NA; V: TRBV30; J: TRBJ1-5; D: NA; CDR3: CAWSYGGPNDQPQHF; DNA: TGTGCCTGGAGTTACGGGGGTCCTAACGATCAGCCCCAGCATTTT
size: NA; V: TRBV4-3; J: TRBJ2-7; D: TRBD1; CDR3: CASSQQHRGRYEQYF; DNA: TGCGCCAGCAGCCAACAGCACAGGGGGCGATACGAGCAGTACTTC
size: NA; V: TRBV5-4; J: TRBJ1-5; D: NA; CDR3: CASSLDRERNQPQHF; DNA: TGTGCCAGCAGCTTGGACAGGGAACGGAATCAGCCCCAGCATTTT
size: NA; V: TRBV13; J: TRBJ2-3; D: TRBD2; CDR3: CASSPPAGGPVGTDTQYF; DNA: TGTGCCAGCAGCCCACCAGCGGGGGGGCCTGTTGGCACAGATACGCAGTATTTT
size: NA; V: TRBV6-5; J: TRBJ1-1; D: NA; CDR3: CASSSTIAMNTEAFF; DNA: TGTGCCAGCAGTTCGACCATAGCGATGAACACTGAAGCTTTCTTT
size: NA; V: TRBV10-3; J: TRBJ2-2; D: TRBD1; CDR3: CAIRGEPGGATGELFF; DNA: TGTGCCATCAGAGGGGAACCAGGGGGAGCAACCGGGGAGCTGTTTTTT
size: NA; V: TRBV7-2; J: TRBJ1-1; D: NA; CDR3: CASSPMRGIVNTEAFF; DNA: TGTGCCAGCAGCCCGATGAGGGGGATAGTCAACACTGAAGCTTTCTTT
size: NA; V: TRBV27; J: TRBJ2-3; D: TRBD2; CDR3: CASSKLAGDLDTQYF; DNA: TGTGCCAGCAGTAAACTAGCGGGAGATTTAGATACGCAGTATTTT
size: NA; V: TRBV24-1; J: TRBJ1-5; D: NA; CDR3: CATSDGQNSNQPQHF; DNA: TGTGCCACCAGTGATGGACAGAATAGCAATCAGCCCCAGCATTTT
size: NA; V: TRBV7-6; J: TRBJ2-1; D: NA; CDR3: CASSLALVREQFF; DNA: TGTGCCAGCAGCTTAGCGCTAGTCCGGGAGCAGTTCTTC
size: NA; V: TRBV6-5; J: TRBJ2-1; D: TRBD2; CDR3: CASSSGGYYNEQFF; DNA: TGTGCCAGCAGTAGCGGGGGGTACTACAATGAGCAGTTCTTC
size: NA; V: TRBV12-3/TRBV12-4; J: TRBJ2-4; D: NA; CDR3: CASSLRGKNIQYF; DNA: TGTGCCAGCAGCCTAAGGGGGAAAAACATTCAGTACTTC
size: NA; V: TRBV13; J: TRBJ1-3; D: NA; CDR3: CASQGPGNTIYF; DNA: TGTGCCAGCCAGGGGCCCGGGAACACCATATATTTT
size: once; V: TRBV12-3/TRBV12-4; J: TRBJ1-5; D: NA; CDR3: CASSMGDQPQHF; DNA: TGTGCCAGCAGTATGGGAGATCAGCCCCAGCATTTT
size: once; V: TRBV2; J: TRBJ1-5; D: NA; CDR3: CASRGPTEPQHF; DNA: TGTGCCAGCAGGGGCCCTACTGAGCCCCAGCATTTT
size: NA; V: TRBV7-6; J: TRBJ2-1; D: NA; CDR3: CASRQGILNEQFF; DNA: TGTGCCAGCCGCCAGGGGATTCTCAATGAGCAGTTCTTC
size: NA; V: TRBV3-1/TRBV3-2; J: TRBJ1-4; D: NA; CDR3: CASSPWGDPNEKLFF; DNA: TGTGCCAGCAGCCCATGGGGGGACCCTAATGAAAAACTGTTTTTT
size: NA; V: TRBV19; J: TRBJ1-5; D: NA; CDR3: CASSISYQPQHF; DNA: TGTGCCAGTAGTATATCTTATCAGCCCCAGCATTTT
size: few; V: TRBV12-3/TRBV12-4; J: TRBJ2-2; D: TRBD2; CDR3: CASPSGDTGELFF; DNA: TGTGCCAGCCCCAGCGGGGACACCGGGGAGCTGTTTTTT
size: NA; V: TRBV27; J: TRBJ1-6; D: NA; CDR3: CASSLDRGRGGTRGGSPLHF; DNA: TGTGCCAGCAGTTTAGACCGGGGACGAGGTGGGACTCGGGGGGGGTCACCCCTCCACTTT
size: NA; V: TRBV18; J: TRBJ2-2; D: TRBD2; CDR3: CASSPLGTSEDTGELFF; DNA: TGTGCCAGCTCACCCCTCGGGACTAGCGAGGACACCGGGGAGCTGTTTTTT
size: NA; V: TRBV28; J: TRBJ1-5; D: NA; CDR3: CASSFADTSNQPQHF; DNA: TGTGCCAGCAGTTTTGCCGACACTAGCAATCAGCCCCAGCATTTT
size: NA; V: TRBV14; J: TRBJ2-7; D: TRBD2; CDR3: CASSQGVVLAGGAQEQYF; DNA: TGTGCCAGCAGCCAAGGGGTCGTACTAGCGGGAGGCGCCCAGGAGCAGTACTTC